This TCR beta chain was sequenced during a study of T cell changes during pregnancy in multiple sclerosis. This CDR3 has 18 residues. V was shortened by 5 bases and J by 7 bases, with 24 bases between the two germline ends. Germline lookup yields CDR1 LNHDA and CDR2 SQIVND (reference sequence). The data were produced by immunoSEQ multiplex PCR, yet TCRdb's version contains in-frame clones alone and is incomplete. Found here are roughly 38,000 clones, 80% to 95% of them singletons; the top ten hold almost 2%. Here the sequenced sample was CD4+ T cells from peripheral blood mononuclear cells, taken after pregnancy. This sequence was found in a female donor in good health, enrolled as a control in a pregnancy study. The V and J genes are TRBV19 and TRBJ1-6; D not certain. CDR3 nucleotides: TGTGCCAGTAGTTCCCCTCCGGGAGGGCTACCTGGGAATTCACCCCTCCACTTT. This gives the protein CASSSPPGGLPGNSPLHF.